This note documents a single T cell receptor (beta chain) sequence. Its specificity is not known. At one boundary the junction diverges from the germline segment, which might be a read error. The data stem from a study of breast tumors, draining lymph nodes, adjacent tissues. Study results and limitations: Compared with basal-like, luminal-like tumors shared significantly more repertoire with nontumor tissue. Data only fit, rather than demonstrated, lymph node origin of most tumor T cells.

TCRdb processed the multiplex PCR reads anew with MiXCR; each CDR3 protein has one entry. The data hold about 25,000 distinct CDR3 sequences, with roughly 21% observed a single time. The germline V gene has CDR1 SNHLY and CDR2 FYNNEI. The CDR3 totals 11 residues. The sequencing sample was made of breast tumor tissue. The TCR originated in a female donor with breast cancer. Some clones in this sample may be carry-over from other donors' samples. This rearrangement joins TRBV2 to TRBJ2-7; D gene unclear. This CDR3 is CANSPRSEQHF. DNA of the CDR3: TGTGCCAACAGCCCACGGTCCGAGCAGCACTTC.